Detailed here is one T cell receptor beta chain. This sample was included in a study of blood T cell repertoires in COVID-19. Clones were sequenced by immunoSEQ multiplex PCR, and TCRdb holds only the in-frame ones, with some missing. Among about 140,000 clones listed, 88% were seen once. The CDR3 is made up of 16 amino acids. CDR1 MNHNS and CDR2 SASEGT come from the germline V gene. Trimming stripped 0 bases from V and 4 bases from J, with 15 bases between. This chain uses TRBV6-1 with TRBJ1-2, with D unclear. The sequence came from a man between 65 and 85 years old with acute or convalescent COVID-19. The sample was peripheral blood. CDR3 region: CASSEALDSIPYGYTF. The CDR3 DNA sequence: TGTGCCAGCAGTGAAGCGCTAGATAGCATCCCCTATGGCTACACCTTC.